This is a list of T cell receptor beta chains from one sample in a study of blood T cell repertoires in COVID-19. Clones were sequenced by immunoSEQ multiplex PCR, and TCRdb holds only the in-frame ones, with some missing. The sample has about 87,000 clones, approximately 85% seen once. Material: peripheral blood. Source of these receptors: a woman at least 80 years old with COVID-19, enrolled during active disease. The CDR3 runs from the conserved cysteine through the conserved F or W. Each record gives: clone size, J gene, V gene, D gene, CDR3 protein, CDR3 DNA. A D gene is named only where the DNA matches it firmly. Expanded clones get a size class; other rows say once, few or many, or leave the size out.

abundance: .; j_gene: TRBJ2-7; v_gene: TRBV18; d_gene: .; CDR3aa: CASSPAGSGEQYF; CDR3nt: TGTGCCAGCTCACCGGCGGGTTCGGGCGAGCAGTACTTC
abundance: .; j_gene: TRBJ2-3; v_gene: TRBV14; d_gene: .; CDR3aa: CASSHPGRPDTQYF; CDR3nt: TGTGCCAGCAGCCACCCGGGTAGGCCCGATACGCAGTATTTT
abundance: .; j_gene: TRBJ1-1; v_gene: TRBV15; d_gene: .; CDR3aa: CATSRDQDTEAFF; CDR3nt: TGTGCCACCAGCAGAGACCAGGACACTGAAGCTTTCTTT
abundance: few; j_gene: TRBJ1-2; v_gene: TRBV27; d_gene: .; CDR3aa: CASSSSLYGYTF; CDR3nt: TGTGCCAGCAGTTCTTCACTCTATGGCTACACCTTC
abundance: .; j_gene: TRBJ2-2; v_gene: TRBV9; d_gene: TRBD1; CDR3aa: CASSPRPFDRVWYTGELFF; CDR3nt: TGTGCCAGCAGCCCAAGACCATTCGACAGGGTCTGGTACACCGGGGAGCTGTTTTTT
abundance: .; j_gene: TRBJ2-7; v_gene: TRBV27; d_gene: .; CDR3aa: CASSARGSWYEQYF; CDR3nt: TGTGCCAGCAGTGCCAGGGGTAGTTGGTACGAGCAGTACTTC
abundance: .; j_gene: TRBJ1-1; v_gene: TRBV18; d_gene: .; CDR3aa: CASSPLGGFNTEAFF; CDR3nt: TGTGCCAGCTCACCATTGGGGGGGTTCAACACTGAAGCTTTCTTT
abundance: .; j_gene: TRBJ1-1; v_gene: TRBV19; d_gene: .; CDR3aa: CASSIKRGAEAFF; CDR3nt: TGTGCCAGTAGTATAAAAAGAGGTGCTGAAGCTTTCTTT
abundance: .; j_gene: TRBJ1-2; v_gene: TRBV12-3/TRBV12-4; d_gene: TRBD1; CDR3aa: CASVWAGGVGYTF; CDR3nt: TGTGCCAGCGTTTGGGCAGGGGGCGTGGGCTACACCTTC
abundance: .; j_gene: TRBJ1-3; v_gene: TRBV18; d_gene: .; CDR3aa: CASSPLDYSASGNTIYF; CDR3nt: TGTGCCAGCTCACCATTGGATTACAGTGCGTCTGGAAACACCATATATTTT
abundance: few; j_gene: TRBJ2-1; v_gene: TRBV2; d_gene: .; CDR3aa: CASKPSLYNEQFF; CDR3nt: TGTGCCAGCAAACCTAGCCTCTACAATGAGCAGTTCTTC
abundance: few; j_gene: TRBJ1-2; v_gene: TRBV18; d_gene: TRBD1; CDR3aa: CASSPGRQGYGYTF; CDR3nt: TGTGCCAGCTCACCAGGACGACAGGGGTATGGCTACACCTTC
abundance: .; j_gene: TRBJ1-2; v_gene: TRBV19; d_gene: .; CDR3aa: CASSMTGRGHYGYTF; CDR3nt: TGTGCCAGTAGTATGACGGGCAGGGGTCACTATGGCTACACCTTC
abundance: .; j_gene: TRBJ2-1; v_gene: TRBV7-3; d_gene: TRBD2; CDR3aa: CASSSRTSGDYNEQFF; CDR3nt: TGTGCCAGCAGCTCCAGGACTAGCGGAGATTACAATGAGCAGTTCTTC
abundance: .; j_gene: TRBJ2-5; v_gene: TRBV28; d_gene: .; CDR3aa: CASSLPLRTQYF; CDR3nt: TGTGCCAGCAGTTTACCCCTGAGGACCCAGTACTTC
abundance: .; j_gene: TRBJ1-2; v_gene: TRBV19; d_gene: TRBD1; CDR3aa: CASSTRGLGYTF; CDR3nt: TGTGCCAGTAGTACCAGGGGGCTCGGCTACACCTTC
abundance: .; j_gene: TRBJ2-2; v_gene: TRBV27; d_gene: TRBD2; CDR3aa: CASSFGRGAGTGELFF; CDR3nt: TGTGCCAGCAGTTTCGGGCGGGGGGCAGGTACCGGGGAGCTGTTTTTT